What follows are 6 T cell receptor beta chains derived from one specimen sequenced in a study of T-cell memory formation after mild COVID-19. TCRdb ran MiXCR on the 5' RACE reads and lists one entry per CDR3 protein. The data contain some 340,000 distinct CDR3 sequences, approximately 12% of them seen just once; the ten biggest clones take up 20% to 25%. Sequencing was done on a sample of PBMCs or a T cell subset sorted from them (not recorded which). These receptors were collected from a man younger than 30 who had mild COVID-19 (a few samples of this study predate the infection). Cell type and time point are not known.

This clonotype was seen more than once but under ten times. The CDR3 loop reads CASSFLAGIGVNEQFF. CDR3 bases: TGTGCCAGCAGTTTTTTAGCAGGGATTGGGGTCAATGAGCAGTTCTTC. The V gene is TRBV27, the J gene TRBJ2-1; tentative D call: TRBD1 (5 bases). This CDR3 comprises 16 residues. Germline CDR1 MNHEY, CDR2 SMNVEV (reference sequence). V was shortened by 3 bases and J by 6 bases, with 18 bases between the two germline ends.

This clonotype was detected ten times or more. The CDR3 nucleotides are TGTGCCAGCAGCTTGAGCAGGGGGAACACTGAAGCTTTCTTT. Its translation is CASSLSRGNTEAFF. This chain uses TRBV7-9 with TRBJ1-1; TRBD1 is a possible D gene (6 bases). The germline V gene encodes CDR1 SEHNR and CDR2 FQNEAQ (reference sequence). This CDR3 region has 14 residues. The V and J ends lost 3 bases and 1 base respectively, with 9 bases between them.

The genes are TRBV7-2 and TRBJ2-5; 8 nucleotides match TRBD2. Germline V gene sequence: CDR1 SGHTA, CDR2 FQGNSA. The CDR3 contains 14 residues. V lost 5 bases and J lost 5; bases outside the gene matches: 7. CDR3 amino acids: CASSGRTSRETQYF. The CDR3 DNA reads TGTGCCAGCAGCGGGCGGACTAGCAGGGAGACCCAGTACTTC.

This clonotype came up many times. This sequence joins TRBV21-1 and TRBJ2-7. TRBV21-1 is an annotated pseudogene. The CDR3 is 11 amino acids. The CDR3 DNA reads as TGTGCCAGCAGCAAAGGGCACGAGCAGTACGTC. Translated, it gives CASSKGHEQYV.

This clonotype was detected only a few times. V and J are TRBV4-2 and TRBJ2-7; D is perhaps TRBD1 (5 bases). Germline assignment: CDR1 LGHNA and CDR2 YNFKEQ. V lost 3 bases and J 6 bases, leaving 9 bases between the germline ends. This CDR3 has 12 amino acids. The CDR3, as DNA: TGTGCCAGCAGCCAGTACACAGGCGAGCAGTACTTC. Translating gives CASSQYTGEQYF.

This clonotype was seen more than once but under ten times. The chain couples TRBV20-1 to TRBJ2-1; 10 bases are a match to TRBD1. This CDR3 comprises 14 residues. V was pared by 4 bases and J by 7 bases, with 7 bases of the junction left unmatched. Germline V gives CDR1 DFQATT, CDR2 SNEGSKA (reference sequence). The DNA of the CDR3 is TGCAGTGCTACAGACAGGGGGCTTAGGAATGAGCAGTTCTTC. As protein: CSATDRGLRNEQFF.